The rows below give T cell receptor beta chains drawn from one sample of a study of shared clonotypes between healthy human individuals. TCRdb keeps only in-frame clones here, not all; method: immunoSEQ multiplex PCR. The sample includes under 2.5 million clones, roughly 90% of them seen just once. What was sequenced was naive CD4+ T cells from PBMCs. The receptors stem from a man between 18 and 29 years old in good health. Some clones in this sample may be carry-over from other donors' samples. Each CDR3 is given without its conserved first and last residue. Each record gives: CDR3 protein, V gene, J gene.

ASTPTLAYNEQF	TRBV7-8	TRBJ2-1
AINRQGPGGTVNEQF	TRBV10-3	TRBJ2-1
ASSQDLTGNEKLF	TRBV14	TRBJ1-4
ASSTRTGEQNIQY	TRBV7-2	TRBJ2-4
ASRRTGTTYGYT	TRBV6-4	TRBJ1-2
ASSNRVGTYNEQF	TRBV6-6	TRBJ2-1
ASSSTGTVQETQY	TRBV7-2	TRBJ2-5
ASSAPYRDGYT	TRBV6-1	TRBJ1-2
ASSLSSGSGETQY	TRBV7-3	TRBJ2-5
ASSLGRVNTEAF	TRBV5-4	TRBJ1-1
ASSSLQGPLIKANVLT	TRBV11-2	TRBJ2-6
ASSPSGSRGNTIY	TRBV6-5	TRBJ1-3
ATSRYLENEQF	TRBV15	TRBJ2-1
ASSPGPLNTEAF	TRBV5-4	TRBJ1-1
AISESSLAY	TRBV10-3	TRBJ2-3
ASSLTRSSYNEQF	TRBV7-2	TRBJ2-1
ASSSPSGGTNTGELF	TRBV7-3	TRBJ2-2
ASSLVWVGETQY	TRBV7-2	TRBJ2-5
ASSSGWRRETQY	TRBV5-1	TRBJ2-5
ASSPATLPKEF	TRBV7-8	TRBJ2-1
ASSAGQGRNTGELF	TRBV5-6	TRBJ2-2
ASSHLAARSYNEQF	TRBV14	TRBJ2-1
ASRDLFSNQPQH	TRBV27	TRBJ1-5
ASSPRRGAPGELF	TRBV5-6	TRBJ2-2
ASTRGMDQY	TRBV7-9	TRBJ2-7
ALRGWGNTEAF	TRBV7-2	TRBJ1-1
ASSQTANYGYT	TRBV6-5	TRBJ1-2